This note documents a single TCR beta chain sequence. Its antigen is as yet unknown. Germline loops: CDR1 SGHNT, CDR2 YENEEA. V was pared by 6 bases and J by 9 bases, with 9 bases of the junction left unmatched. The CDR3 is 13 residues long. These data are taken from a study of vaccination effects on CD4 cells after COVID-19. Prior to sequencing, the ViraFEST assay stimulated PBMC with viral peptide pools, which expanded the antigen-specific CD4+ T cells. CD4+ T cell isolation took place after 10 days of culture. Vaccine recipients had no previous SARS-CoV-2 infection; their nucleocapsid antibodies were negative. Measured with immunoSEQ multiplex PCR; TCRdb has only the in-frame clones, and not every one. The sample has 62,000 or so clones; 80% are singletons.

The chain uses TRBV11-3 and TRBJ2-3, with 7 bases fitting TRBD2. This receptor was identified in a human donor who received a COVID-19 vaccine. The sequencing used CD4+ T cells from PBMCs cultured with SARS-CoV-2 spike peptides, collected before COVID-19 vaccination. The CDR3 is CASSQTSVGTQYF. DNA of the CDR3: TGTGCCAGCAGTCAAACTAGCGTGGGCACGCAGTATTTT.